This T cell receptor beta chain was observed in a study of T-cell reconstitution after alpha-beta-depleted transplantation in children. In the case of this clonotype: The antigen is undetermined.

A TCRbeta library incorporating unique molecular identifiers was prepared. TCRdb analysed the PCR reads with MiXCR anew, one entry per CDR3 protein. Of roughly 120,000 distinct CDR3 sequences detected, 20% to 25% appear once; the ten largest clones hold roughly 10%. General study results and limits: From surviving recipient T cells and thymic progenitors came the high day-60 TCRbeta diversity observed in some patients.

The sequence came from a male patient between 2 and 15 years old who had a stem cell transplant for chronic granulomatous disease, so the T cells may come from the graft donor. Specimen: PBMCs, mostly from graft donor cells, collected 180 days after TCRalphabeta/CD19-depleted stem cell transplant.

CDR3 nucleotides: TGCAGCGGACAGGGGAACACTGAAGCTTTCTTT. Translating gives CSGQGNTEAFF. V gene TRBV29-1 combines with J gene TRBJ1-1; TRBD1 matches at 7 bases. The CDR3 extends over 11 amino acids. V was pared by 7 bases and J by 1 base, with 0 bases of the junction left unmatched. Germline lookup yields CDR1 SQVTM and CDR2 ANQGSEA.